The clone carrying this T cell receptor (beta chain) was seen more than once but under ten times. As yet, its antigen is unknown. This sample was included in a study of long-term antiretroviral therapy in people with HIV. At survey level, the immunoSEQ assay was run in its v3.0 version. The assay was immunoSEQ multiplex PCR, and TCRdb's table has in-frame clones only and misses some. Counted here are about 39,000 clones, 70% to 90% occurring once; the ten biggest clones make up roughly 3.9%. General study results and limits: Data on ART adherence, viral resistance or therapy changes were unavailable.

Germline CDR1 and CDR2: SGHRS and YFSETQ. The germline V and J ends were trimmed by 0 bases and 0 bases, with 7 bases remaining between them. This CDR3 comprises 15 residues. The sequences come from unsorted PBMCs, collected just before starting antiretroviral therapy. This receptor was obtained from a woman younger than 35 with HIV. The rearrangement uses TRBV5-1 and TRBJ1-5; D remains unclear. The CDR3 nucleotides are TGCGCCAGCAGCTTGGGTGGAAGTAGCAATCAGCCCCAGCATTTT. Its protein is CASSLGGSSNQPQHF.